This T cell receptor beta chain was recovered during a study of identical twins (TCRdb year 2016). In the study overall: TCR alpha and beta repertoires from monozygotic twins, unrelated adults of various ages and cord blood were deep-sequenced to test whether fetal clonotypes persist. Replicate twin experiments were performed at different times using different library preparation protocols to rule out contamination. General study outcomes and caveats: Excess twin sharing in beta out-of-frame sequences was weaker because fewer shared sequences lowered the signal-to-noise ratio. Compared with coincidental sharing between unrelated individuals, out-of-frame TCR alpha sequences shared between twins had an excess of sequences with low generation probability. In monozygotic twins, out-of-frame TCR alpha sharing was systematically underestimated by recombination models, although the models agreed with sharing between unrelated individuals. Because the same donors could not be followed over many years, conclusions were based on cross-sectional statistical analysis. Abundant cord blood beta clonotypes carried fewer insertions; young adult naive repertoires showed a weaker similar trend, while memory repertoires showed none. Zero-insertion analyses could be partly confounded by invariant T cells such as MAIT and iNKT, though diverse VJ usage argued against such confounding for most clonotypes.

This clonotype was observed a handful of times. Its antigen is unknown. Nothing much larger sits one base from this clone, and base qualities are not available. Every donor in the study was a healthy Caucasian. Three pairs of female monozygotic twins, all aged about 18 to 29 years, made up the twin cohort. Peripheral blood mononuclear cells were used as the source from which RNA for TCR libraries was isolated. The library relied on 5' RACE. The run used an Illumina HiSeq 2000. Template switching added a universal primer binding site, and the final cDNA carried a unique molecular identifier that allowed TCR cDNA molecules to be counted accurately. Specific primers in the conserved constant-segment region were used to synthesize first-strand cDNA for TCR alpha and beta chains. To control for contamination, each cDNA library was double barcoded with a SMART-Mk sample barcode plus Illumina barcodes. Two successive PCR steps introduced TruSeq adapter sequences along with Illumina sample barcodes. Sequencing of the TCR alpha and beta cDNA libraries was done on the Illumina HiSeq platform using custom primers. The authors' analysis ran thus. Raw reads were processed with MiGEC to extract unique molecular identifiers, and MiXCR was used to determine CDR3 positions. For each individual, recombination models were inferred using an EM algorithm with the repgenHMM and IGoR tools. Shared clonotype analysis was performed with the tcR package in R, normalizing sharing by the product of cloneset sizes. To study raw recombination free of thymic and clonal selection effects, out-of-frame nonproductive sequences were analyzed. TCRdb applied fastp at Q25 and MiXCR to the public reads, then kept only in-frame beta chains. Entries are consolidated by CDR3 protein sequence, retaining the most common genes and DNA. The V and J calls come from TCRdb's annotation, not from the publication. The table for this sample lists some 500,000 distinct CDR3 sequences; 9.6% of them were counted only once. The ten largest clones add up to roughly 3% of the sample.

V loses 7 bases of germline sequence and J loses 0 bases, and the interval between the two ends is 10 bases. The CDR3 holds 14 amino acids from the cysteine to the phenylalanine. Left in the record is the CDR3 DNA by itself, 42 bases read in frame from the first base. This same sample was also taken into another study, of yellow fever vaccine responses in identical twins. In that second paper, the authors write: According to the authors, the vaccine-induced T cell response in identical twins seemed to be partly convergent and partly specific to each individual. Focusing on identical twins, the study followed the T cell clones that responded to the vaccine, and did so with precision.

The sample comprised PBMCs. In this chain, TRBV12-3 or TRBV12-4 is recombined with TRBJ1-3; no D segment can be confidently identified. This receptor was identified in a woman aged 18-35 years in good health. CDR3 sequence: CASTDGFSGNTIYF. DNA sequence: TGTGCCAGCACGGACGGGTTCTCTGGAAACACCATATATTTT.